This TCR beta chain was identified in a study of blood T cells in healthy people across ages. This clonotype was detected a few times. Its specificity is unknown. Primers used in a second PCR of about 7 to 11 cycles were a sample-barcoded 5' primer and a J-beta primer mix. One entry per CDR3 protein results from TCRdb running MiXCR on the 5' RACE reads. The sample lists some 800,000 distinct CDR3 sequences, roughly 25% occurring once. Study findings and constraints: Diversity figures derived from one million T cells were judged to underestimate the true value.

The study drew donors from healthy Caucasian individuals in Russia aged roughly 6 to 100. The sample also formed part of further work on T cells of mothers and their children. According to that study: Extracted RNA, in its entirety, went into cDNA synthesis at about 1.5 ug per 15 ul.

The sequenced material came from blood. The clonotype comes from a boy aged 5-17 years in good health.

This chain's CDR3 is CASSPIPGPGETQYF. The CDR3 DNA sequence: TGTGCCAGCTCACCTATCCCCGGGCCTGGAGAGACCCAGTACTTC. The chain employs TRBV18 and TRBJ2-5, with unresolved D. The CDR3 has 15 residues. V was pared by 3 bases and J by 4 bases, with 15 bases between. Germline V gives CDR1 KGHSH, CDR2 LQKENI.